This TCR beta chain was found in a study of tumor-infiltrating lymphocytes in primary liver carcinoma. The CDR3 loop spans 15 amino acids. V was trimmed by 5 bases and J by 11 bases, leaving 25 bases between them. Germline-derived CDR1 and CDR2 are SGHVS and FQNEAQ. Unsorted bulk tissue of about 20-32 mg yielded co-extracted RNA and DNA. A constant-region primer served to make TCR beta cDNA from about 530 ng total RNA. It was through three nested multiplex PCR rounds of slightly modified ARM-PCR that TCR beta libraries arose. The study ran its first two PCR rounds for roughly 11 cycles each, using TRBV1-TRBV30 forward primers and a C-beta reverse primer. Via MiXCR, TCRdb re-called the multiplex PCR reads, giving one row per CDR3 protein. In the table there are roughly 190,000 distinct CDR3 sequences, about 82% of which are singletons. This clonotype has a handful of counts.

This clonotype originated in a man aged 40-49 years with primary liver carcinoma and hepatitis B virus infection. Material: tumor tissue from primary liver carcinoma. The rearrangement links TRBV7-8 to TRBJ2-7; TRBD1 might be the D (7 bases). The CDR3, as DNA: TGTGCCAGCAGCGTAATCGCGAGGAGCAGGGGGGAGGAGTACTTC. Encoded protein: CASSVIARSRGEEYF.